This T cell receptor (beta chain) was identified during a study of PD-1 blockade in classical Hodgkin lymphoma (dated by TCRdb to about 2020). Regarding the research as a whole: A peripheral blood immune signature of response to PD-1 blockade in classical Hodgkin lymphoma was defined using TCR beta sequencing and CyTOF. The study at large found these results: The study covered only a single clinical trial cohort, and the causes of the repertoire differences, possibly disease activity or prior therapy, were still not defined. Baseline TCR diversity was reported as lower in newly diagnosed patients than in healthy donors, and lower still in relapsed/refractory patients.

Genomic DNA was extracted with the Qiagen DNeasy kit from unsorted PBMCs and from negatively selected CD4+ and CD8+ fractions. Using primers that anneal to V and J segments, immunoSEQ multiplex PCR amplified the TCR beta CDR3 regions. Amplification bias was minimized using a synthetic immune receptor repertoire, and residual bias was removed computationally after sequencing. The original pipeline was this. Custom Python scripts were used to quantify repertoire diversity as the Shannon entropy index. Unsorted, CD4+ and CD8+ repertoires were analyzed separately, except for combined analyses in which CD4+ and CD8+ sequences were merged in silico. This immuneACCESS table, as held by TCRdb, lists in-frame sequences with V and J called but not all clones. Of the missing ones, under half trace to an unresolved V gene in checked studies; the others have no known cause. That table supplies the V and J calls and clone size; D and trimming were determined from the DNA. The sample yields tens of thousands of clones; about nine tenths were counted once. The ten largest clones represent over 4% of the sample.

The germline V end is reduced by 4 bases and the J end by 5 bases; junction bases left unmatched: 14. The CDR3 sequence holds 20 residues, the cysteine and phenylalanine included. Only the CDR3 DNA is retained, 60 bases long and in frame from the first base. For CDR1 and CDR2, the germline V gene (reference sequence) lists LNHDA and SQIVND. For this clone: Its antigen is currently not known. No per-base quality is available; no much larger clone lies one base away.

The time point tag for this specimen amounts to: newly diagnosed, previously untreated cHL patient sample. As a comparison group for the relapsed/refractory trial patients, PBMCs from patients with newly diagnosed, previously untreated classical Hodgkin lymphoma were sequenced. Peripheral blood was collected in 8 mL Vacutainer Cell Preparation Tubes, from which PBMCs were isolated by centrifugation and then cryopreserved. The sample comprised peripheral blood mononuclear cells (PBMCs). This chain is built from TRBV19 and TRBJ2-2; TRBD2 lines up with 15 middle nucleotides. This receptor was identified in a human donor with classical Hodgkin lymphoma. The sequenced DNA: TGTGCCAGTAGTACCCTGGGACTAGCGGGAGGTGCCCGCCGAACCGGGGAGCTGTTTTTT. Translation gives CASSTLGLAGGARRTGELFF.